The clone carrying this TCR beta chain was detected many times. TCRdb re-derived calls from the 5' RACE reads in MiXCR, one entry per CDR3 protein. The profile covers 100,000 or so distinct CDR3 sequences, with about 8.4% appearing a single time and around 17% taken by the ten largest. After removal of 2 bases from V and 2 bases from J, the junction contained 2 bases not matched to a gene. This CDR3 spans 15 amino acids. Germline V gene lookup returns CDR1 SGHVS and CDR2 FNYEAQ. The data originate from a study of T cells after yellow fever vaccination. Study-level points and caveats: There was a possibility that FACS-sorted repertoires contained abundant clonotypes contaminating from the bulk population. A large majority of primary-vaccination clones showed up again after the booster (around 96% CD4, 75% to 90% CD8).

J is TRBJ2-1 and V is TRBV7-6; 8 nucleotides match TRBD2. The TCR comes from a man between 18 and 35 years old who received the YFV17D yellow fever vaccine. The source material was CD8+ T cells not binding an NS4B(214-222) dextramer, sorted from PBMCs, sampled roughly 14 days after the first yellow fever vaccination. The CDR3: CASSLLAGTYNEQFF. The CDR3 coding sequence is TGTGCCAGCAGCTTATTAGCGGGGACCTACAATGAGCAGTTCTTC. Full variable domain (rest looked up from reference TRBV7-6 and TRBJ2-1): GAGVSQSPRYKVTKRGQDVALRCDPISGHVSLYWYRQALGQGPEFLTYFNYEAQQDKSGLPNDRFSAERPEGSISTLTIQRTEQRDSAMYRCASSLLAGTYNEQFFGPGTRLTVL.